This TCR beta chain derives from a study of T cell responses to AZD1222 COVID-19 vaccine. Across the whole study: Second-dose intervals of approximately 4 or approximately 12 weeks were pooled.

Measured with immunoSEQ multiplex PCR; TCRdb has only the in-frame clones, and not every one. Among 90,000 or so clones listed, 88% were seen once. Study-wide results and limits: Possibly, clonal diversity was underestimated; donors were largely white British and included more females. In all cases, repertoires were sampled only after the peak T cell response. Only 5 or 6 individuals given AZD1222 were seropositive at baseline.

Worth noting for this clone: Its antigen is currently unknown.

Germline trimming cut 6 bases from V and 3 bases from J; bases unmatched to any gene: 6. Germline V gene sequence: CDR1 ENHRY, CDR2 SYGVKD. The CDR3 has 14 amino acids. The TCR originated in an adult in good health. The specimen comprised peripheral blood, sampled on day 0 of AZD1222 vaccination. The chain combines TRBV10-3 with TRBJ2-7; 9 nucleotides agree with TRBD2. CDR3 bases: TGTGCCATCAGGGCTAGCGGGGCGTACTACGAGCAGTACTTC. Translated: CAIRASGAYYEQYF.